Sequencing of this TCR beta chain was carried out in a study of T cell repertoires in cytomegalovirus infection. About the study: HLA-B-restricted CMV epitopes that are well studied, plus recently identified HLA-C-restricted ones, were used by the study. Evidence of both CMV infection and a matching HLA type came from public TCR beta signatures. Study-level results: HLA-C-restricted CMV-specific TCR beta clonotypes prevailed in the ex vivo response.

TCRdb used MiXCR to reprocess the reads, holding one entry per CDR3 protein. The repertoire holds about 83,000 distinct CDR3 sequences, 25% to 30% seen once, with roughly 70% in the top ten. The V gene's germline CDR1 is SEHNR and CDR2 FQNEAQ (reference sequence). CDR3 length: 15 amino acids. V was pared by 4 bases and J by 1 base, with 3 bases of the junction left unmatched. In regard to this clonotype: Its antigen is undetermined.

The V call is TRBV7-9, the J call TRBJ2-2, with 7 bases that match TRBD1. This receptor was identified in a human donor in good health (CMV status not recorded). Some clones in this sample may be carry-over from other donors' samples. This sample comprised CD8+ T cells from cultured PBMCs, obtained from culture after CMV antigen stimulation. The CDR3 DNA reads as TGTGCCAGCAGCTCACAGGGGTGGAACACCGGGGAGCTGTTTTTT. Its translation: CASSSQGWNTGELFF.